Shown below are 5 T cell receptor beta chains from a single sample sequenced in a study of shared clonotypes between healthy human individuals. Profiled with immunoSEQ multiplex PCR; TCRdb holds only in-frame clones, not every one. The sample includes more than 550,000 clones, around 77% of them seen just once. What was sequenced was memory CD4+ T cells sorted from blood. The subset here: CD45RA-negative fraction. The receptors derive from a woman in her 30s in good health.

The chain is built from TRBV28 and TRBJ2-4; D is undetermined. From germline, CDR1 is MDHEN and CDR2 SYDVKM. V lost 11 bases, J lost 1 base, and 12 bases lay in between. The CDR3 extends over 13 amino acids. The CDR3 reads CAVPGKAKNIQYF. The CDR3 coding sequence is TGTGCCGTCCCTGGAAAGGCCAAAAACATTCAGTACTTC.

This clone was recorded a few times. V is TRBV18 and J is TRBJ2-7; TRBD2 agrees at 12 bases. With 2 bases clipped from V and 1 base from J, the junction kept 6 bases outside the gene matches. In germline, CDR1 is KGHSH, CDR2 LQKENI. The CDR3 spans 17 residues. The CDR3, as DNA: TGTGCCAGCTCACCAACCCGGACTAGCGGGAATTCCTACGAGCAGTACTTC. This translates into CASSPTRTSGNSYEQYF.

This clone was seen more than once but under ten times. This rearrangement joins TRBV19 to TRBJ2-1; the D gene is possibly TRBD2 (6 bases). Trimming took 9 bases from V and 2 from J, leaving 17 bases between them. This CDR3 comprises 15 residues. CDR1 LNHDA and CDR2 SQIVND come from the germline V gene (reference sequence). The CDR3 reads CASHKGGAPYNEQFF. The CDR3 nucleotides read TGTGCCAGCCATAAGGGCGGGGCTCCCTACAATGAGCAGTTCTTC.

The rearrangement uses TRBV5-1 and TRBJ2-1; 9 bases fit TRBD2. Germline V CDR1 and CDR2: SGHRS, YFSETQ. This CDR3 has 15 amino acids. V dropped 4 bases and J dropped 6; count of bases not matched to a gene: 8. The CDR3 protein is CASSAERLAANEQFF. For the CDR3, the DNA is TGCGCCAGCAGCGCGGAAAGACTAGCGGCCAATGAGCAGTTCTTC.

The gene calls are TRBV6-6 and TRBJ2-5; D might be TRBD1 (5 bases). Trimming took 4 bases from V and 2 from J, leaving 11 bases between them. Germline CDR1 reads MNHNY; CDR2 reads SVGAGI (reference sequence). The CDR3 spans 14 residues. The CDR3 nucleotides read TGTGCCAGCAGTTCTCGACAGAATCAAGAGACCCAGTACTTC. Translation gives CASSSRQNQETQYF.